This entry describes one TCR beta chain. Which antigen it targets is not known. There are no base qualities to consult, and no much larger clone falls within one base. This entry comes from a study of control samples from healthy donors and cancer patients (dated by TCRdb to 2018 to 2021). Library method: the immunoSEQ multiplex PCR assay. TCRdb re-hosts the immuneACCESS table, in-frame sequences only. Its copies lack some clones; in the studies checked, an unresolved V gene accounts for under half of them, and the cause for the rest is not known. Here the sample has approximately 130,000 clones; about 87% occur a single time. The ten largest clones add up to 2.5% to 3.5% of the sample. The CDR3 runs 17 residues from the cysteine to the phenylalanine. Here the CDR3 DNA is all that survives: 51 bases in frame from base 1. CDR1 and CDR2 are drawn from the germline V gene: KGHSH, LQKENI. V is shortened by 3 bases, J by 1 base, and the region joining them spans 18 bases.

The source material was blood. This TCR came from a man between 60 and 75 years old in good health. The sequence joins TRBV18 to TRBJ1-1; TRBD1 might be the D gene, on 6 matching bases. The sequenced DNA is TGTGCCAGCTCACCTCACCCTCCACAGGGCACGAACACTGAAGCTTTCTTT. Its protein product is CASSPHPPQGTNTEAFF.